The 4 T cell receptor beta chains presented below share a single source sample, sequenced in a study of OX40 agonist ivuxolimab in advanced cancers. The library was made by the immunoSEQ multiplex PCR assay. Held by TCRdb, this immuneACCESS table contains in-frame sequences only and omits some clones. Under half of the omission traces to an unresolved V gene where checked; the cause of the rest is unknown. Present in this sample are 87,000 or so clones, around 85% of which were seen just once. The ten most abundant clones make up around 4% of the sample. The specimen comprised CD4+ or CD8+ T cells sorted from blood, sampled in a trial of the OX40 agonist ivuxolimab. The origin of the receptors is an adult with an advanced solid tumor such as melanoma, head and neck, liver or kidney cancer.

V is TRBV28 and J is TRBJ2-1, with 11 positions matching TRBD2. The J segment lost 7 bases and the V segment lost 8 bases, leaving 10 bases of the junction unmatched. The germline gives CDR1 MDHEN, CDR2 SYDVKM. The CDR3 has 15 amino acids. The CDR3 coding sequence is TGTGCCAGCGCCCCCACGCTAGCGGGAGGAAATGAGCAGTTCTTC. This codes for CASAPTLAGGNEQFF.

The chain recombines TRBV7-9 with TRBJ2-7, with D possibly matching TRBD1 (6 bases). CDR3 length: 14 residues. Germline lookup yields CDR1 SEHNR and CDR2 FQNEAQ (reference sequence). Trimming pared 0 bases from V and 2 bases from J, leaving 8 bases between. The CDR3 loop is CASSLAGTTYEQYF. The DNA for the CDR3 is TGTGCCAGCAGCTTAGCCGGGACAACCTACGAGCAGTACTTC.

The chain recombines TRBV2 with TRBJ2-5; a weak D match, TRBD2 (5 bases). V gave up 6 bases and J gave up 5 bases, with 10 bases separating them. Per germline, CDR1 SNHLY and CDR2 FYNNEI. The length of the CDR3 is 12 residues. CDR3 residues: CASSGNGETQYF. CDR3 in DNA: TGTGCCAGCAGCGGGAACGGGGAGACCCAGTACTTC.

The chain links TRBV7-9 to TRBJ2-1; 7 bases are a match to TRBD2. Germline V gene lookup returns CDR1 SEHNR and CDR2 FQNEAQ (reference sequence). V gave up 5 bases and J gave up 3 bases; unmatched junction bases: 7. The CDR3 has 15 residues. CDR3 nucleotide sequence: TGTGCCAGCAGCCCCCCAGGCGGGAGCTACAATGAGCAGTTCTTC. This gives the protein CASSPPGGSYNEQFF.